One and the same sample provided the 23 T cell receptor beta chains below, sequenced in a study of CD8+ T cells in alopecia areata. Following extraction, RNA underwent reverse transcription to cDNA, which served as the sequencing template. Method: immunoSEQ multiplex PCR; TCRdb's copy keeps in-frame clones and lacks some. In the table there are approximately 210,000 clones, approximately 61% of which are singletons. The treatment here: oral pan-JAK inhibitor, 5-10 mg twice daily. The sequences come from CD4+ T cells sorted from blood, collected at week 24, from a patient treated with tofacitinib. These receptors all come from a human donor with alopecia areata.

The chain uses TRBV6-4 and TRBJ2-4; D perhaps matches TRBD1 (5 bases). The CDR3 sequence is 13 residues long. Germline CDR1 is MRHNA and CDR2 is SNTAGT. Trimming removed 3 bases at V and 7 bases at J, with 10 bases between. CDR3 sequence (DNA): TGTGCCAGCAGTGAGGGATCAGGGAACATTCAGTACTTC. Amino acids: CASSEGSGNIQYF.

This clone has a handful of counts. The rearrangement links TRBV29-1 to TRBJ1-2; D not certain. This CDR3 contains 12 residues. CDR1 is SQVTM, CDR2 ANQGSEA, per germline. V lost 0 bases, J lost 4 bases, and 6 bases lay in between. The CDR3 DNA reads as TGCAGCGTTGAAGACCGCCTCTATGGCTACACCTTC. It translates to CSVEDRLYGYTF.

Comment on this clone: Distinct nucleotide sequences in the sample also encode this CDR3. The chain joins TRBV27 to TRBJ2-3; 14 nucleotides align to TRBD2. CDR1 and CDR2 from the germline V gene are MNHEY and SMNVEV (reference sequence). The CDR3 sequence is 16 residues long. V shed 3 bases and J 1 base; nucleotides not matched to a gene: 0. The CDR3 is CASSLGLAGGTDTQYF. DNA of the CDR3: TGTGCCAGCAGTTTGGGACTAGCGGGGGGCACAGATACGCAGTATTTT.

This clone was recorded a few times. The rearrangement joins TRBV7-2 to TRBJ1-1; 8 bases line up with TRBD1. The CDR3 contains 13 residues. Trimming took 5 bases from V and 1 from J; bases not matched to a gene: 0. The germline CDR1 and CDR2 sequences are SGHTA and FQGNSA. The CDR3 DNA reads TGTGCCAGCAGCGGACAGGGGAACACTGAAGCTTTCTTT. It codes for CASSGQGNTEAFF. Together with reference TRBV7-2 and TRBJ1-1, the CDR3 gives the full variable domain: GAGVSQSPSNKVTEKGKDVELRCDPISGHTALYWYRQSLGQGLEFLIYFQGNSAPDKSGLPSDRFSAERTGGSVSTLTIQRTQQEDSAVYLCASSGQGNTEAFFGQGTRLTVV.

This chain connects TRBV7-9 to TRBJ2-5, with D unclear. V was trimmed by 10 bases and J by 4 bases, leaving 10 bases between them. The CDR3 consists of 11 residues. Germline values: CDR1 SEHNR, CDR2 FQNEAQ (reference sequence). This chain's CDR3 is CAIAILETQYF. The CDR3 bases are TGTGCCATCGCCATCTTAGAGACCCAGTACTTC.

The chain is built from TRBV9 and TRBJ1-2, with D hard to call. Trimming stripped 0 bases from V and 4 bases from J, with 13 bases between. Germline V CDR1 and CDR2: SGDLS, YYNGEE. The CDR3 loop spans 15 amino acids. The CDR3 bases are TGTGCCAGCAGCGTAGAGGTTGGGATGGGCTATGGCTACACCTTC. It is translated as CASSVEVGMGYGYTF.

V and J are TRBV29-1 and TRBJ1-4, with D possibly TRBD1 on 5 matching bases. Germline V gene lookup returns CDR1 SQVTM and CDR2 ANQGSEA. The ends were cut back, 6 bases at V and 8 bases at J, with 13 bases in the middle. The CDR3 contains 12 residues. CDR3: CSVGPGGEKLFF. CDR3 bases: TGCAGCGTGGGACCCGGAGGAGAAAAACTGTTTTTT.

V and J are TRBV25-1 and TRBJ2-7; 8 nucleotides align to TRBD1. Trimming took 6 bases from V and 0 from J; bases not matched to a gene: 4. Germline CDR1 is MGHDK and CDR2 is SYGVNS. CDR3 length: 14 amino acids. The CDR3 coding sequence is TGTGCCAGCAGACAGACAGGGGACTCCTACGAGCAGTACTTC. The encoded protein is CASRQTGDSYEQYF.

The chain recombines TRBV6-5 with TRBJ1-6; no clear D. Trimming removed 5 bases from V and 9 bases from J, with 14 bases in between. This CDR3 has 14 residues. Per the germline V gene, CDR1 is MNHEY and CDR2 is SVGAGI. CDR3 region: CASSPRQSGSPLHF. CDR3 coding DNA: TGTGCCAGCAGTCCGCGGCAGTCCGGTTCACCCCTCCACTTT.

The chain links TRBV29-1 to TRBJ2-3; D ambiguous. CDR3 length: 11 amino acids. CDR1 and CDR2 from the germline V gene are SQVTM and ANQGSEA. Between the trimmed V and J ends, which lost 0 bases and 9 bases, there was a span of 7 bases. DNA for the CDR3: TGCAGCGTTGAAGACCCGCCCACGCAGTATTTT. This gives the protein CSVEDPPTQYF.

The chain employs TRBV11-2 and TRBJ1-6; D uncertain. Germline V lookup: CDR1 SGHAT, CDR2 FQNNGV. The CDR3 extends over 13 amino acids. V dropped 4 bases and J dropped 8 bases, with 9 bases sitting between them. The CDR3 here is CASSSDGYSPLHF. The CDR3 DNA is TGTGCCAGCAGCTCGGACGGATATTCACCCCTCCACTTT.

The chain uses TRBV2 and TRBJ2-3; unclear D gene. V was pared by 9 bases and J by 4 bases, with 20 bases between. The CDR3 runs to 15 residues. Germline CDR1 is SNHLY and CDR2 is FYNNEI. The CDR3 reads CASKYTLSAPDTQYF. CDR3 coding DNA: TGTGCCAGTAAATATACACTATCGGCCCCAGATACGCAGTATTTT.

V is TRBV10-3 and J is TRBJ1-5; D unclear. Germline loops: CDR1 ENHRY, CDR2 SYGVKD. The V and J ends lost 2 bases and 7 bases respectively, with 9 bases between them. The CDR3 length is 13 residues. CDR3 sequence (DNA): TGTGCCATCAGTGAGGGAACGGGCCAGCCCCAGCATTTT. It encodes CAISEGTGQPQHF.

The V call is TRBV7-9, the J call TRBJ2-3; 7 bases agree with TRBD1. The junction had 11 bases not matched to a gene; V was cut back by 5 bases and J by 0 bases. CDR3 length: 17 amino acids. Germline CDR1 SEHNR, CDR2 FQNEAQ (reference sequence). In DNA form, the CDR3 reads TGTGCCAGCAGCCCTCAGCCGACAGGGAGTAGCACAGATACGCAGTATTTT. Protein sequence: CASSPQPTGSSTDTQYF.

This clone was picked up one time. The rearrangement links TRBV29-1 to TRBJ2-2; tentatively, D is TRBD2 (6 bases). The V gene lost 4 bases and the J gene lost 6 bases, with 12 bases spanning the gap. This CDR3 comprises 13 residues. Germline V CDR1 and CDR2: SQVTM, ANQGSEA. The CDR3: CSVGVWGAGELFF. The CDR3 nucleotides read TGCAGCGTTGGGGTTTGGGGGGCCGGGGAGCTGTTTTTT.

This clone was seen a few times. CDR3 loop: CSVRSPINEQFF. CDR3 in DNA: TGCAGCGTTAGGAGCCCCATCAATGAGCAGTTCTTC. The chain has TRBV29-1 and TRBJ2-1; D gene unclear. Germline V gives CDR1 SQVTM, CDR2 ANQGSEA. CDR3 length: 12 amino acids. V was pared by 5 bases and J by 6 bases, with 11 bases between.

J is TRBJ2-6 and V is TRBV7-2, with 11 bases aligning to TRBD2. The germline gives CDR1 SGHTA, CDR2 FQGNSA. This CDR3 contains 17 residues. V shed 5 bases, J shed 3 bases, and the junction held 6 bases outside the gene matches. This chain's CDR3 is CASSRTTSGDGANVLTF. CDR3 DNA sequence: TGTGCCAGCAGCCGTACGACTAGCGGGGATGGGGCCAACGTCCTGACTTTC.

The genes are TRBV13 and TRBJ2-7; the match to TRBD2 covers 7 bases. Germline V gene sequence: CDR1 PRHDT, CDR2 FYEKMQ (reference sequence). This CDR3 comprises 15 residues. Unmatched junction bases numbered 5, after V lost 2 bases and J lost 1 base. For the CDR3, the DNA is TGTGCCAGCAGCTTATGGCGGGGAGGGTCCTACGAGCAGTACTTC. Translation gives CASSLWRGGSYEQYF.

This clone was recorded a few times. V gene TRBV29-1 combines with J gene TRBJ2-3; 9 bases align to TRBD2. Germline CDR1 and CDR2: SQVTM and ANQGSEA. The CDR3 is 14 residues long. Losses at the gene ends were 6 bases for V and 4 bases for J; bases not matched to a gene: 8. The CDR3 sequence: CSVLAGGPADTQYF. The CDR3 nucleotides are TGCAGCGTGCTGGCGGGGGGGCCCGCAGATACGCAGTATTTT.

This clone was counted once. V usage is TRBV20-1 and J usage is TRBJ1-5, with D hard to call. The germline V gene has CDR1 DFQATT and CDR2 SNEGSKA (reference sequence). Deletions cut 6 bases from V and 7 bases from J, with 7 bases between. The CDR3 extends over 10 amino acids. The CDR3, as DNA: TGCAGTGCCCCGGACCAGCCCCAGCATTTT. Translating it yields CSAPDQPQHF.

The chain is built from TRBV30 and TRBJ1-1, with D perhaps matching TRBD1 (6 bases). V lost 3 bases and J lost 1, with 12 bases in between. The germline V gene has CDR1 GTSNPN and CDR2 SVGIG (reference sequence). The CDR3 sequence is 14 residues long. The CDR3 protein is CAWRVQGQNTEAFF. CDR3 sequence (DNA): TGTGCCTGGAGGGTCCAGGGGCAGAACACTGAAGCTTTCTTT. Filled out from reference TRBV30 and TRBJ1-1, the complete variable domain reads SQTIHQWPATLVQPVGSPLSLECTVEGTSNPNLYWYRQAAGRGLQLLFYSVGIGQISSEVPQNLSASRPQDRQFILSSKKLLLSDSGFYLCAWRVQGQNTEAFFGQGTRLTVV.

The rearrangement uses TRBV19 and TRBJ1-5, with D perhaps matching TRBD1 (6 bases). The length of the CDR3 is 14 residues. Germline assignment: CDR1 LNHDA and CDR2 SQIVND (reference sequence). The germline V and J ends were trimmed by 4 bases and 9 bases, with 16 bases remaining between them. This CDR3 reads CASSRGHPDPPQHF. Written as DNA, the CDR3 is TGTGCCAGTAGTAGGGGACATCCGGATCCGCCCCAGCATTTT. Drawing the rest from reference TRBV19 and TRBJ1-5, the complete variable domain is DGGITQSPKYLFRKEGQNVTLSCEQNLNHDAMYWYRQDPGQGLRLIYYSQIVNDFQKGDIAEGYSVSREKKESFPLTVTSAQKNPTAFYLCASSRGHPDPPQHFGDGTRLSIL.

This rearrangement joins TRBV5-1 to TRBJ1-4; 7 positions agree with TRBD1. Germline V lookup: CDR1 SGHRS, CDR2 YFSETQ. With 0 bases clipped from V and 3 bases from J, the junction kept 2 bases outside the gene matches. This CDR3 spans 15 amino acids. Here the CDR3 DNA reads TGCGCCAGCAGCTTGGAGACAGGGTCTAATGAAAAACTGTTTTTT. It yields the protein CASSLETGSNEKLFF.